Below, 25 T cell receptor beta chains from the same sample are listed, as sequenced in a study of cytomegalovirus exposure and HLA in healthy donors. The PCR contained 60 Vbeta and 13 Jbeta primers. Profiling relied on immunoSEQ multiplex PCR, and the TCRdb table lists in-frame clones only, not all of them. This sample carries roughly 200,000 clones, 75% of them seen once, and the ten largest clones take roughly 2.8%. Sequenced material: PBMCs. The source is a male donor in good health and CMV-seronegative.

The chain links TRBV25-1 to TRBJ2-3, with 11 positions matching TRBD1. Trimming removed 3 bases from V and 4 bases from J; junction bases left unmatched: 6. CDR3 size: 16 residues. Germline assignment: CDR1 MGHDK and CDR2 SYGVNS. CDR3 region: CASSDPGQGAADTQYF. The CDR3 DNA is TGTGCCAGCAGTGACCCTGGACAGGGGGCGGCAGATACGCAGTATTTT.

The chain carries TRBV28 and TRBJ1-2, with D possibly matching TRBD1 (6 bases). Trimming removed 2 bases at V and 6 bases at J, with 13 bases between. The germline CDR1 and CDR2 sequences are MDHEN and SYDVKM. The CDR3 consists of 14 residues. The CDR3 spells CASSLTGSLHGYTF. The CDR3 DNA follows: TGTGCCAGCAGTTTAACAGGGTCGTTGCATGGCTACACCTTC.

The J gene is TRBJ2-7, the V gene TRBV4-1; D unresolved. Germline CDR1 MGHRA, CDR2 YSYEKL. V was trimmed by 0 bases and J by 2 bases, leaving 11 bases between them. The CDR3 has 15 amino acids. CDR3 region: CASSQDGRPAYEQYF. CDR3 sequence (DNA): TGCGCCAGCAGCCAAGACGGCAGGCCCGCCTACGAGCAGTACTTC.

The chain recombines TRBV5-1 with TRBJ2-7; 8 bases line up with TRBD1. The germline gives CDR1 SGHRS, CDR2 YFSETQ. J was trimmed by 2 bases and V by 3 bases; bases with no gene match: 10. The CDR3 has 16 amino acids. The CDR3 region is CASSSSGGGFPYEQYF. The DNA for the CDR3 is TGCGCCAGCAGCTCATCAGGGGGCGGTTTTCCCTACGAGCAGTACTTC.

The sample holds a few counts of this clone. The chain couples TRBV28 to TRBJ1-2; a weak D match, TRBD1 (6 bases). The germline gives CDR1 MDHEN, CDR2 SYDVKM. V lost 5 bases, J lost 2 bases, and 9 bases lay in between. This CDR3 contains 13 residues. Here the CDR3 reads CASSRGQNYGYTF. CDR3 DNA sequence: TGTGCCAGCAGTCGAGGACAGAACTATGGCTACACCTTC.

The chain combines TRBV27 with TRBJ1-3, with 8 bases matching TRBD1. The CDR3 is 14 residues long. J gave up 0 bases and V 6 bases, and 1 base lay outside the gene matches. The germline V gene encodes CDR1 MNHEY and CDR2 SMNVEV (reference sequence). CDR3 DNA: TGTGCCAGCAGACAGGGGGTCTCTGGAAACACCATATATTTT. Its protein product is CASRQGVSGNTIYF.

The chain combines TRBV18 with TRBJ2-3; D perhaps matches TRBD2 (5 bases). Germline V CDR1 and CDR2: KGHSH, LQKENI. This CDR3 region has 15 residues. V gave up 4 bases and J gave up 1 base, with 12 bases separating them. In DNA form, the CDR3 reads TGTGCCAGCTCACACACGGACGGGGGCACAGATACGCAGTATTTT. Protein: CASSHTDGGTDTQYF.

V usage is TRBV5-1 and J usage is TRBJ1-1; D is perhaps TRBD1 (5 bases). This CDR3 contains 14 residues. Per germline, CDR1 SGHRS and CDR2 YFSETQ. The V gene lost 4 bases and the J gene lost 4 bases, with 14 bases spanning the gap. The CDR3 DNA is TGCGCCAGCAGCGCCAACCCCGGGGGCACTGAAGCTTTCTTT. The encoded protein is CASSANPGGTEAFF.

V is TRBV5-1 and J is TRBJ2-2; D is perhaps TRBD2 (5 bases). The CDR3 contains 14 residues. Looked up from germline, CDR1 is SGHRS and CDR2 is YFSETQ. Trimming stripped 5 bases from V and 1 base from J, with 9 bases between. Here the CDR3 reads CASRSRGNTGELFF. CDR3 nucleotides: TGCGCCAGCAGAAGTCGGGGGAACACCGGGGAGCTGTTTTTT.

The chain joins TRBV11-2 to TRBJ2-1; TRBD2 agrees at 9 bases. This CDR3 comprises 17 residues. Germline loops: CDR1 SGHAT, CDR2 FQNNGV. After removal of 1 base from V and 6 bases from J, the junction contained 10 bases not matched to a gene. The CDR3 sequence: CASSLGSGSYLGNEQFF. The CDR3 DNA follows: TGTGCCAGCAGCTTAGGTAGCGGGAGTTATTTAGGCAATGAGCAGTTCTTC.

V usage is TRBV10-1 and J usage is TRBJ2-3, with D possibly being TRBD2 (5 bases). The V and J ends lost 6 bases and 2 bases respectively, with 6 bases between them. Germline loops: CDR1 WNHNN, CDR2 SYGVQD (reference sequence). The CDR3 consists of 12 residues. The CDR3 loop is CASRGDTDTQYF. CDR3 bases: TGCGCCAGCAGGGGAGACACAGATACGCAGTATTTT.

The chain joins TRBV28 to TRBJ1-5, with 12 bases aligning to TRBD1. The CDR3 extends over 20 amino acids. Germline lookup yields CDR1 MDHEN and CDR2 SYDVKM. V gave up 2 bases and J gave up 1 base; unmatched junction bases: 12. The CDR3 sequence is CASSLSPGTGGFQSNQPQHF. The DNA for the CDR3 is TGTGCCAGCAGTTTAAGCCCCGGGACAGGGGGCTTCCAAAGCAATCAGCCCCAGCATTTT.

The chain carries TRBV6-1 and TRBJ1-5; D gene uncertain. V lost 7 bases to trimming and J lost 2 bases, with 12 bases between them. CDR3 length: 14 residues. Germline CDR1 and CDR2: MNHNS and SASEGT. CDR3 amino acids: CASNPAGGNQPQHF. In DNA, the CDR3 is TGTGCCAGCAACCCCGCGGGAGGCAATCAGCCCCAGCATTTT.

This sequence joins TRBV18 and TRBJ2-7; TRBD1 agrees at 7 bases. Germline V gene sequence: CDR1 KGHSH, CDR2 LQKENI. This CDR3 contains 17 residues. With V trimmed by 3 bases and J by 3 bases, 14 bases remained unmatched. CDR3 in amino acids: CASSPTRGGDTIYEQYF. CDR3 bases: TGTGCCAGCTCACCCACAAGAGGGGGCGACACGATCTACGAGCAGTACTTC.

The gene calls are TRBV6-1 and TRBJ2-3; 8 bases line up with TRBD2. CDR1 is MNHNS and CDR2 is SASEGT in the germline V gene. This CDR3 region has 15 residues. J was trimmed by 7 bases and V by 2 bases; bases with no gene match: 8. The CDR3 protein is CASSELAGRGYTQYF. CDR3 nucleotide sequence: TGTGCCAGCAGTGAATTAGCGGGGAGGGGTTATACGCAGTATTTT.

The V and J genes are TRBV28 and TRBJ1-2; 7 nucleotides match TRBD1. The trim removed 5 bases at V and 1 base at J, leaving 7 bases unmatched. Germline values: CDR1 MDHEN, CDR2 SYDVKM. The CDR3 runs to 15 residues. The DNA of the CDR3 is TGTGCCAGCAGTCGCCTTACAGGGGATAACTATGGCTACACCTTC. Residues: CASSRLTGDNYGYTF.

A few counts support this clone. CDR3 in amino acids: CASSQLRREDNSPLHF. Here the CDR3 DNA reads TGTGCCAGCAGCCAACTTAGGAGAGAGGATAATTCACCCCTCCACTTT. This chain links TRBV14 with TRBJ1-6; D remains ambiguous. V lost 2 bases, J lost 5 bases, and 13 bases lay in between. Per germline, CDR1 SGHDN and CDR2 FVKESK. The CDR3 length is 16 residues.

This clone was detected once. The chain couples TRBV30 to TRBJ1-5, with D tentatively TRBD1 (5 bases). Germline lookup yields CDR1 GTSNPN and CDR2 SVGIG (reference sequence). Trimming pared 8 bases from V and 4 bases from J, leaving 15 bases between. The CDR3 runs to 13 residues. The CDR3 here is CASDSGGNQPQHF. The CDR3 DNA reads TGTGCCAGCGACAGCGGAGGGAATCAGCCCCAGCATTTT.

CDR3 coding DNA: TGTGCCAGCAGCTCGACAGACAAGAACACTGAAGCTTTCTTT. This codes for CASSSTDKNTEAFF. The rearrangement joins TRBV7-3 to TRBJ1-1, with TRBD1 as a possible D gene (5 bases). The CDR3 runs 14 residues. Germline loops: CDR1 SGHTA, CDR2 FQGTGA. V lost 4 bases to trimming and J lost 1 base, with 10 bases between them.

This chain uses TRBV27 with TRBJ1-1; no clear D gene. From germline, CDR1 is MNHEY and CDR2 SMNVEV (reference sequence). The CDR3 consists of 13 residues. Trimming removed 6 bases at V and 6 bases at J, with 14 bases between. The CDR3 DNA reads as TGTGCCAGCAGGGGAACTAGAGTCGCTGAAGCTTTCTTT. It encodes CASRGTRVAEAFF.

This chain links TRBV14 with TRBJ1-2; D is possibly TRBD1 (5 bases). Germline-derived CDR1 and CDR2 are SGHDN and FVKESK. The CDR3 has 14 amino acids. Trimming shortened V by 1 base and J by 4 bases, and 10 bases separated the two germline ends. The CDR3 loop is CASSQARQGYGYTF. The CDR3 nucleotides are TGTGCCAGCAGCCAAGCACGCCAGGGCTATGGCTACACCTTC.

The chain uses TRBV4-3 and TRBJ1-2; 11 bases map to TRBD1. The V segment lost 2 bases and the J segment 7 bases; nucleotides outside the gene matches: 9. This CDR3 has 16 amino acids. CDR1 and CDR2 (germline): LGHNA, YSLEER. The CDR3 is CASSQQPGQGAGGYTF. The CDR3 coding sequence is TGCGCCAGCAGCCAACAGCCCGGACAGGGGGCCGGTGGCTACACCTTC.

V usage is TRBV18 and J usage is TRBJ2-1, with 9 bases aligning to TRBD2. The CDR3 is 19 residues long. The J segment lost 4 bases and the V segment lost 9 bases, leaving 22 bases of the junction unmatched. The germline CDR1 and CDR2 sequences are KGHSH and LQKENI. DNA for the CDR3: TGTGCCAGTCACTCAACTCACTCTTTAACCGGACTAGCGTACAATGAGCAGTTCTTC. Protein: CASHSTHSLTGLAYNEQFF. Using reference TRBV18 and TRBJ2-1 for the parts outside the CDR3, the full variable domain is NAGVMQNPRHLVRRRGQEARLRCSPMKGHSHVYWYRQLPEEGLKFMVYLQKENIIDESGMPKERFSAEFPKEGPSILRIQQVVRGDSAAYFCASHSTHSLTGLAYNEQFFGPGTRLTVL.

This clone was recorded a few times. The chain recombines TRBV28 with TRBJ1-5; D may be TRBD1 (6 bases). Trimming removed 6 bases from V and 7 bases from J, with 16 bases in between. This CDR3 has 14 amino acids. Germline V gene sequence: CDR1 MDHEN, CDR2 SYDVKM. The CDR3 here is CASSPTTGFQPQHF. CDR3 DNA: TGTGCCAGCAGCCCAACCACAGGGTTCCAGCCCCAGCATTTT.

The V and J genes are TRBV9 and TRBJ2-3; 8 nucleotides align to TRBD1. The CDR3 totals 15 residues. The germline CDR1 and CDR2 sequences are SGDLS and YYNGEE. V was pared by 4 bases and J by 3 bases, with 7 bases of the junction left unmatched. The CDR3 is CASSTGQGKTDTQYF. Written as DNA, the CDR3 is TGTGCCAGCAGCACCGGACAGGGCAAGACAGATACGCAGTATTTT.